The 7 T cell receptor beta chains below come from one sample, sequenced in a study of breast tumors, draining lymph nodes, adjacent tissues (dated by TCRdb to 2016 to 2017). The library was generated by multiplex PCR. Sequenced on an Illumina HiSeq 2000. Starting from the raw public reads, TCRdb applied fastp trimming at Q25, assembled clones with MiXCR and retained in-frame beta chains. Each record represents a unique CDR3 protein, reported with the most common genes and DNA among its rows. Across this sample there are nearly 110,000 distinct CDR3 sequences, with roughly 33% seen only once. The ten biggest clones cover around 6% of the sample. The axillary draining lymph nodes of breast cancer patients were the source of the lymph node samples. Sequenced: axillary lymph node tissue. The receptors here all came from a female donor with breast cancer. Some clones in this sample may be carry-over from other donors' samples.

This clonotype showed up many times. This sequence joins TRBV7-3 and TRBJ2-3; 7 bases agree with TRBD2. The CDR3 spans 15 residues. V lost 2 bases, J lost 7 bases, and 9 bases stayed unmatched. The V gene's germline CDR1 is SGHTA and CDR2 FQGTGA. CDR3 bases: TGTGCCAGCAGCTTAGGCGCGGGAGTCGGGTATACGCAGTATTTT. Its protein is CASSLGAGVGYTQYF.

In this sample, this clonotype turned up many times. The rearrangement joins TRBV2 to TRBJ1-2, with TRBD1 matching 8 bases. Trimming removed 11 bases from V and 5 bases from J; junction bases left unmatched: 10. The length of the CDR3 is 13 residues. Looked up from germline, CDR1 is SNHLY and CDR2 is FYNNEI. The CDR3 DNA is TGTGCCGGCTCGACGGACAGGGATTATGGCTACACCTTC. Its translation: CAGSTDRDYGYTF.

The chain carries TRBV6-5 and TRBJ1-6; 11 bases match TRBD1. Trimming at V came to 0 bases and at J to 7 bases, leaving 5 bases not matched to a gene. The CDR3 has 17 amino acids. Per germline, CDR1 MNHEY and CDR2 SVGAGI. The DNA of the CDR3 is TGTGCCAGCAGTTACTCTGGGACAGGGGGAGCAAATTCACCCCTCCACTTT. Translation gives CASSYSGTGGANSPLHF.

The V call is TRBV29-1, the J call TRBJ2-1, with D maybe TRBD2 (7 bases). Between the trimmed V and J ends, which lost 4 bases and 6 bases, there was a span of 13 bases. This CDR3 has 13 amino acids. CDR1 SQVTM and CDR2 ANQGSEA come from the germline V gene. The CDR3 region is CSVAQGGGNEQFF. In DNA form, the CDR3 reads TGCAGCGTTGCACAGGGAGGGGGCAATGAGCAGTTCTTC.

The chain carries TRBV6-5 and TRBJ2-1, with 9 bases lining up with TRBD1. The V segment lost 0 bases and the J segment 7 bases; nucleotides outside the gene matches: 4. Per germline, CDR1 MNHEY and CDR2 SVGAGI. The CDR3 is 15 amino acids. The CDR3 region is CASSYSVTGGNEQFF. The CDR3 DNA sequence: TGTGCCAGCAGTTACTCGGTGACAGGGGGGAATGAGCAGTTCTTC.

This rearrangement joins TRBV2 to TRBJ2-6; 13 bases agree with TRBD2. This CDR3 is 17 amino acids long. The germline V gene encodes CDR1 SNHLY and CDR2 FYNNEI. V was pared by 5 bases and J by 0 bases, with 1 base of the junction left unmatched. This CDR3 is CASSWTSGGSGANVLTF. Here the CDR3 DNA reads TGTGCCAGCAGTTGGACTAGCGGGGGCTCTGGGGCCAACGTCCTGACTTTC.

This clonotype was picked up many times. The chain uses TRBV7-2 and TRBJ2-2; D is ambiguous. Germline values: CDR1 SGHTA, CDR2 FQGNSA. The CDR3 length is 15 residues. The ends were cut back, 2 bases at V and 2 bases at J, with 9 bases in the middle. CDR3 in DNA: TGTGCCAGCAGCTTATCAACAACCAACACCGGGGAGCTGTTTTTT. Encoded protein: CASSLSTTNTGELFF.